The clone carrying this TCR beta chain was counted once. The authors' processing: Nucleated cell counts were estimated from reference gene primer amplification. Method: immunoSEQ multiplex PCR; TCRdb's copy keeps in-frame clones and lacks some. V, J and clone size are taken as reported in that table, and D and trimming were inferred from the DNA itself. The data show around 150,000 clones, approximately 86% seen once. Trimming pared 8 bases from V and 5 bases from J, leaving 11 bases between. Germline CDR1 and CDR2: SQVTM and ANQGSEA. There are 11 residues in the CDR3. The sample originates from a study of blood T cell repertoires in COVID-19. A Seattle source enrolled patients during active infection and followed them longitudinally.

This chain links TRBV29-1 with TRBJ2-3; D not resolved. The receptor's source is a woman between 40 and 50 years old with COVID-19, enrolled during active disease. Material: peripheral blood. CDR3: CSHRLGDTQYF. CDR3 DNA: TGCAGCCATAGGCTAGGAGATACGCAGTATTTT.